This T cell receptor beta chain was observed in a study of cytomegalovirus exposure and HLA in healthy donors (dated by TCRdb to 2015 to 2018). Study-level background: According to an earlier analysis of around 600 of the donors, 150 million to 200 million T cells yielded some 120 million unique TCR beta sequences and 276 Gb of sequence data. An early release covering roughly 600 HLA-typed donors comprised approximately 290 gigabases of sequencing data and tens of millions of unique TCR sequences. Of the 300 to 450 genotyped donors, more than 75% were placed in the genetic ancestry cluster associated with self-reported Caucasian donors. The study aimed to test whether cataloging public T cell receptors could reveal signatures of past pathogen exposure. The T cell repertoires of under 750 subjects were profiled by immunosequencing and related to cytomegalovirus serostatus. Along with the roughly 610-subject first cohort, a separate validation cohort of more than 90 different subjects was used. To predict cytomegalovirus infection status, the study combined high-throughput TCR immunosequencing, statistical association of individual TCRs with disease status, and machine learning. A later analysis re-analyzed previously published TCR beta repertoires from 660 or so donors and added high-resolution HLA genotyping to study TCR occurrence patterns. Rather than using new phenotypic data, the later analysis identified candidate immune exposures from TCR beta sequences and from how often those sequences occurred across donors. To decide whether each TCR beta V gene segment behaved as functional or pseudogenic, an earlier analysis of fewer than 750 of the donors relied on high-throughput TCR beta sequencing. Donor age, sex, ethnicity and CMV serostatus were compiled alongside the repertoire data. A later genetic analysis took genome-wide SNP genotypes for about three fifths of the roughly 700 donors and used that subset as a discovery cohort. All discovery cohort repertoires had been generated using a single sequencing platform. Class I and class II HLA loci were covered by the typing at four-digit resolution. The number of typed donors differed by locus: roughly 629-640 for A, B, C, DRB1 and DQB1; about 520 for DQA1; around 610 for DPA1; and around 490 for DPB1. Four to six DR-DQ haplotypes were handled as single units for association and clustering, since linkage in the cohort was strong. Among roughly 400 genotyped donors of the cohort, an average of approximately 220,000 unique TCR beta nucleotide sequences was sequenced per donor, of which 15% to 20% were non-productive.

According to the germline V gene, CDR1 reads MGHRA and CDR2 reads YSYEKL. Its CDR3 holds 17 amino acids, cysteine through phenylalanine. Only the CDR3 DNA is retained, 51 bases long and in frame from the first base. Trimming accounts for 4 bases at V and 3 bases at J, while the number of junction bases matched to no gene is 10. The cohort comprised some 680 healthy bone marrow donors. At the time of sampling, every cohort member was nominally healthy, though immune exposures that went unrecorded were likely present. The donor tested CMV seropositive, placing the donor among the 250 to 350 seropositive members of the cohort. A peripheral blood sample was collected from each donor, and TCR beta sequencing was performed on peripheral blood mononuclear cells. Genomic DNA extraction from the blood cell samples was performed with the Qiagen DNeasy Blood Extraction Kit. For this clone: This clone's antigen is unknown. Qualities for individual bases were not recorded, and no much larger clone is one base off.

Library preparation used the immunoSEQ multiplex PCR assay. For the multiplex PCR, a mixture combining 60 forward primers for TCR Vbeta segments and 13 reverse primers for TCR Jbeta segments was used. Amplification of the CDR3 region of rearranged TCR beta genes was performed with a multiplex PCR assay on genomic DNA. The Illumina HiSeq System was used to sequence the amplified TCR beta libraries as 87-base-pair reads. As for the original processing: A later analysis tallied 75 million to 95 million unique TCR beta chains across the 600 to 700 repertoires, and about 10 million of those chains were shared by two or more donors. Raw reads were error-corrected and collapsed into unique sequences with a nearest-neighbor algorithm that merged closely related sequences to remove PCR and sequencing errors. CDR3 sequences were aligned to IMGT reference sequences to assign V, D and J gene segments. For a sequence to be retained, a match of at least six nucleotides to both a V gene segment and a J gene segment was required. A rearrangement counted as productive if the CDR3 had no stop codons and remained in frame with V and J, and every other rearrangement counted as non-productive. Following IMGT convention, CDR3 was defined as the stretch from the second conserved V-encoded cysteine up to the conserved J-encoded phenylalanine. The earlier analysis of a few hundred of the donors excluded sequences that lacked an unambiguous match to a single V gene segment. An earlier analysis of a few hundred of the donors called V segments functional above 56.7% productive rearrangements and segregating when the between-donor standard deviation exceeded 5%. A statistical classification framework was built to diagnose cytomegalovirus status from the catalog of TCR beta chain sequences. V and J gene assignment, in a later analysis, came from comparing TCR nucleotide sequences with IMGT/GENE-DB human TR gene sequences. Using the TCRdist pipeline, a later analysis assigned CDR3 sequences along with most-parsimonious VDJ recombination scenarios. In a later analysis, every TCR beta chain was defined by the combination of its CDR3 amino acid sequence and its V-gene family, and reads without a unique V-gene family were dropped. As a way to deal with suspected cross-contamination and a sequencing artifact, a later analysis dropped 450 to 600 nucleotide sequences that were highly shared and had low generation probability. In a later analysis, a clonal expansion index was calculated for each public chain from normalized within-repertoire ranks of inferred template counts. In a later analysis, generation probabilities were computed using a VDJ recombination model fitted to out-of-frame rearrangements, and the results were checked against IGoR. In a later analysis, TCR-TCR, TCR-HLA and TCR-CMV co-occurrence was scored with hypergeometric tests, and a repertoire-size bias correction was applied to TCR pairs. A later analysis estimated false discovery rates by permuting HLA or CMV assignments 20 times. A later analysis grouped co-occurring TCRs with DBSCAN, adding TCRdist sequence similarity when clustering within HLA-allele-positive subsets. Repertoires with fewer than 30,000 or more than 120,000 public chains, plus five repertoires with anomalous nucleotide sharing, were excluded from co-occurrence clustering. In TCRdb, the immuneACCESS table is reduced to in-frame sequences with V and J assigned. These tables do not hold every clone; where another copy was compared, an unresolved V gene accounts for under half, and the others remain unexplained. The V and J calls and clone size were taken over from that table, and D and trimming were inferred from the DNA. This sample holds approximately 190,000 clones; 78% were observed only once. In total, the top ten clones hold about 6% of the sample.

The investigation overall reported the following: Most TCR sequences were seen in very few donors, while some public TCRs were found in many individuals. Because HLA typing was missing for some donors at each locus, association tests included only the typed subset. The authors suggested that the approach could potentially be extended to other disease states and immunological phenotypes. In both the original and validation cohorts, the classifier was reported to diagnose cytomegalovirus status with high specificity and sensitivity. Linkage disequilibrium might explain the correlated functional status among segregating V segments, but an unknown experimental factor could not be ruled out. According to a later analysis, TCR association rates differed among HLA loci, with DRB1 alleles showing the most associated TCRs and HLA-C alleles showing the fewest. A later genetic analysis associated a missense DCLRE1C variant with V-gene and J-gene trimming of TCR beta chains, and an independent cohort replicated the association. A further reported finding was that TCR beta sequences accurately predicted the HLA-A and HLA-B alleles for most subjects in the first cohort. Only TCR beta chains were sequenced in this cohort, and the absence of alpha or paired-chain data limited detectable features. In a later analysis, 16,951 TCR beta sequences were associated with specific HLA alleles at a false discovery rate of 0.05. Because counts were too low, approximately 15 rarely observed V segments, including chromosome 9 orphons, were excluded from the earlier analysis of 587 of the donors. In an earlier analysis of 587 of the donors, most TCR beta V segments were observed in productive rearrangements about 87% or about 30% of the time, broadly matching IMGT annotations. When HLA alleles, especially DR and DQ, strongly co-occurred, TCR associations were difficult to assign to individual alleles. According to a later analysis, most CMV-associated TCR beta chains appeared to be HLA-restricted, and the HLA associations seemed to be driven largely by CMV exposure. Several of the top co-occurrence clusters appeared to be linked to parvovirus B19, influenza, CMV and Epstein-Barr virus, according to a later analysis. Presence/absence analyses assumed roughly uniform sequencing depth across donors, an assumption that may not hold. In vitro tests confirmed that three of the cytomegalovirus-associated TCR beta chains recognize cytomegalovirus antigens. The sequencing pipeline was judged likely to have produced a cluster of highly shared sequence variants as a technical artifact. A later analysis found that HLA-associated TCR beta chains were more clonally expanded and had lower generation probabilities than equally common non-associated chains. Compared with the roughly 710-donor mean, donors in an Asian-associated ancestry cluster had fewer N-insertions in productive TCRs, according to a later genetic analysis. Some IMGT-functional V segments, including TRBV6-2 and TRBV6-3, could not be told apart with the 87-base-pair reads, so those segments were excluded. The only immune exposure information available for the cohort was CMV serostatus. A total of 150 to 200 TCR beta chains were listed by the study as associated with cytomegalovirus.

The rearranged segments are TRBV4-1 and TRBJ2-1, and 9 bases in between align with TRBD2. The sequence derives from a woman in her 30s in good health and CMV-seropositive. The sample consisted of PBMCs. The DNA reads as follows: TGCGCCAGCAGCCGCTACGTTTCTAGCGGGGACTACAATGAGCAGTTCTTC. This encodes CASSRYVSSGDYNEQFF.